This T cell receptor beta chain comes out of a study of blood T cell repertoires in COVID-19. Data came from immunoSEQ multiplex PCR; TCRdb stores just in-frame clones and leaves some out. The sample holds a few hundred thousand clones; roughly 90% are singletons and the top ten take around 3%. V gave up 5 bases and J gave up 3 bases; unmatched junction bases: 10. The germline V gene encodes CDR1 SEHNR and CDR2 FQNEAQ (reference sequence). The CDR3 consists of 17 residues. The receptor comes from a woman aged 25-40 years with COVID-19, enrolled during active disease. The sequenced sample was peripheral blood. The J gene is TRBJ1-4, the V gene TRBV7-9; 9 positions match TRBD1. The CDR3 bases are TGTGCCAGCAGCACCACCGGGACAGGGAGATCTAATGAAAAACTGTTTTTT. Amino acid sequence: CASSTTGTGRSNEKLFF.